This T cell receptor (beta chain) was captured by sequencing in a study of OX40 agonist ivuxolimab in advanced cancers. General study findings and limits: Researchers report that CD8+ T cells had, on average, more expanded clones than CD4+.

Trimming shortened V by 6 bases and J by 8 bases, and 10 bases separated the two germline ends. This CDR3 is 12 amino acids long. Germline V CDR1 and CDR2: MNHNS, SASEGT. This table comes from immunoSEQ multiplex PCR, and its TCRdb copy is limited to in-frame clones, with some not included. The table records about 64,000 clones, roughly 86% of them present only once. The sampling schedule covered blood at baseline, cycle 4 day 1, and cycle 7 day 1. Turning to this clone: The antigen is unknown.

The TCR was taken from an adult with an advanced solid tumor such as melanoma, head and neck, liver or kidney cancer. Specimen: CD4+ or CD8+ T cells sorted from blood, collected in a trial of the OX40 agonist ivuxolimab. The chain joins TRBV6-1 to TRBJ1-4; unclear D gene. Here the CDR3 DNA reads TGTGCCAGCAGACGAGATCGGGAAAAACTGTTTTTT. Translating gives CASRRDREKLFF.